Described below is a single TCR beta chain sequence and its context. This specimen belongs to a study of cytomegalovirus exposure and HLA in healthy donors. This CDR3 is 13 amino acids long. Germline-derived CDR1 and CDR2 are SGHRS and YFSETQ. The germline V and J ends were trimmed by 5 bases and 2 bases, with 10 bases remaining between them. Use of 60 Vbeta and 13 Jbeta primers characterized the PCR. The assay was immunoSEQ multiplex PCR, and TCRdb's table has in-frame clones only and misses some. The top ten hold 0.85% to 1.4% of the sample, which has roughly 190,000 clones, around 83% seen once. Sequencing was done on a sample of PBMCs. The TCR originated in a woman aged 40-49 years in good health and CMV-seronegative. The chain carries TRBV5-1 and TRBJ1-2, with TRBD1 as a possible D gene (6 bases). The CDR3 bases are TGCGCCAGCAGTGACCAGGGGAACTATGGCTACACCTTC. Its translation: CASSDQGNYGYTF.